This is a list of T cell receptor beta chains from one sample in a study of blood T cell repertoires in COVID-19. TCRdb's copy holds only in-frame clones and misses some; the assay was immunoSEQ multiplex PCR. The repertoire holds fewer than 350,000 clones, with about 85% as singletons. The source material was peripheral blood. The receptors derive from a woman aged 50 to 60 with active or convalescent COVID-19. Each CDR3 is given with its conserved first and last residue. Each record gives: clone size, D gene, V gene, J gene, CDR3 protein, CDR3 DNA. D genes are given only for firm matches. Expanded clones are given a class, and other clones once, few, many or no size at all.

clone size: NA; D gene: NA; V gene: TRBV11-3; J gene: TRBJ2-7; CDR3 protein: CASSLRQGYEQYF; CDR3 DNA: TGTGCCAGCAGCTTAAGGCAGGGCTACGAGCAGTACTTC
clone size: NA; D gene: NA; V gene: TRBV5-6; J gene: TRBJ2-5; CDR3 protein: CASTRGPGEMETQYF; CDR3 DNA: TGTGCCAGCACTCGTGGCCCAGGGGAAATGGAGACCCAGTACTTC
clone size: NA; D gene: NA; V gene: TRBV18; J gene: TRBJ2-3; CDR3 protein: CASSPIAASTDTQYF; CDR3 DNA: TGTGCCAGCTCACCAATAGCGGCTAGCACAGATACGCAGTATTTT
clone size: NA; D gene: NA; V gene: TRBV4-2; J gene: TRBJ1-1; CDR3 protein: CASSQGSPEAFF; CDR3 DNA: TGTGCCAGCAGCCAAGGGAGCCCTGAAGCTTTCTTT
clone size: NA; D gene: NA; V gene: TRBV5-4; J gene: TRBJ1-4; CDR3 protein: CASSLGTFGGPRANEKLFF; CDR3 DNA: TGTGCCAGCAGCTTGGGTACTTTCGGCGGCCCACGTGCTAATGAAAAACTGTTTTTT
clone size: NA; D gene: NA; V gene: TRBV18; J gene: TRBJ1-2; CDR3 protein: CASSPPRLNPSYGYTF; CDR3 DNA: TGTGCCAGCTCACCACCGCGACTTAACCCCAGCTATGGCTACACCTTC
clone size: NA; D gene: NA; V gene: TRBV7-8; J gene: TRBJ1-1; CDR3 protein: CASSLDGGGTEAFF; CDR3 DNA: TGTGCCAGCAGCTTAGATGGGGGAGGGACTGAAGCTTTCTTT
clone size: NA; D gene: TRBD1; V gene: TRBV4-2; J gene: TRBJ2-3; CDR3 protein: CASSQEGQGDTQYF; CDR3 DNA: TGTGCCAGCAGCCAAGAGGGACAGGGGGATACGCAGTATTTT
clone size: once; D gene: TRBD2; V gene: TRBV12-5; J gene: TRBJ2-7; CDR3 protein: CASGLPTRLAGVYEQYF; CDR3 DNA: TGTGCTAGTGGTTTGCCGACCAGATTAGCGGGAGTGTACGAGCAGTACTTC
clone size: NA; D gene: NA; V gene: TRBV27; J gene: TRBJ1-2; CDR3 protein: CASSFSAAQNYGYTF; CDR3 DNA: TGTGCCAGCAGTTTCTCGGCGGCCCAGAACTATGGCTACACCTTC
clone size: few; D gene: NA; V gene: TRBV5-1; J gene: TRBJ1-3; CDR3 protein: CASSLVPIVNSGNTIYF; CDR3 DNA: TGCGCCAGCAGCTTGGTGCCGATAGTCAACTCTGGAAACACCATATATTTT
clone size: NA; D gene: TRBD1; V gene: TRBV2; J gene: TRBJ2-3; CDR3 protein: CASHYRTGPQYF; CDR3 DNA: TGTGCCAGCCATTACAGGACAGGGCCACAGTATTTT
clone size: NA; D gene: TRBD2; V gene: TRBV7-2; J gene: TRBJ2-3; CDR3 protein: CASSPGLAGDTQYF; CDR3 DNA: TGTGCCAGCAGCCCCGGACTAGCGGGAGATACGCAGTATTTT
clone size: once; D gene: NA; V gene: TRBV5-6; J gene: TRBJ1-1; CDR3 protein: CASFLGWNTEAFF; CDR3 DNA: TGTGCCAGCTTCCTCGGGTGGAACACTGAAGCTTTCTTT
clone size: NA; D gene: NA; V gene: TRBV5-4; J gene: TRBJ2-5; CDR3 protein: CASSWRTGRREETQYF; CDR3 DNA: TGTGCCAGCAGCTGGAGGACAGGTCGTCGGGAGGAGACCCAGTACTTC
clone size: few; D gene: NA; V gene: TRBV11-2; J gene: TRBJ2-5; CDR3 protein: CASSLEVGVLGTQYF; CDR3 DNA: TGTGCCAGCAGCCTGGAGGTTGGAGTTTTAGGGACCCAGTACTTC
clone size: NA; D gene: TRBD1; V gene: TRBV14; J gene: TRBJ1-3; CDR3 protein: CASSHRTGRSSGNTIYF; CDR3 DNA: TGTGCCAGCAGCCACCGGACAGGTCGCAGCTCTGGAAACACCATATATTTT
clone size: NA; D gene: NA; V gene: TRBV7-9; J gene: TRBJ1-1; CDR3 protein: CASSLSKTKAFF; CDR3 DNA: TGTGCCAGCAGCTTAAGTAAAACTAAAGCTTTCTTT
clone size: NA; D gene: TRBD1; V gene: TRBV2; J gene: TRBJ2-7; CDR3 protein: CASSLIRDSLYEQYF; CDR3 DNA: TGTGCCAGCAGTTTAATCCGGGACAGCCTTTACGAGCAGTACTTC
clone size: NA; D gene: TRBD1; V gene: TRBV5-1; J gene: TRBJ2-4; CDR3 protein: CASSFLGQGENIQYF; CDR3 DNA: TGCGCCAGCAGCTTCCTGGGACAGGGGGAAAACATTCAGTACTTC
clone size: few; D gene: TRBD1; V gene: TRBV7-9; J gene: TRBJ1-1; CDR3 protein: CASSPWDRERGAFF; CDR3 DNA: TGTGCCAGCAGCCCCTGGGACAGGGAGAGGGGAGCTTTCTTT
clone size: NA; D gene: NA; V gene: TRBV2; J gene: TRBJ2-7; CDR3 protein: CASSLDTGIRYF; CDR3 DNA: TGTGCCAGCAGTCTCGATACAGGGATTCGGTACTTC
clone size: NA; D gene: NA; V gene: TRBV14; J gene: TRBJ2-3; CDR3 protein: CASSQLGPGSADTQYF; CDR3 DNA: TGTGCCAGCAGCCAATTGGGGCCCGGGAGTGCAGATACGCAGTATTTT
clone size: NA; D gene: TRBD2; V gene: TRBV7-2; J gene: TRBJ2-2; CDR3 protein: CASSSRREGNTGELFF; CDR3 DNA: TGTGCCAGCAGCTCCAGACGGGAGGGGAACACCGGGGAGCTGTTTTTT
clone size: once; D gene: TRBD1; V gene: TRBV6-5; J gene: TRBJ2-5; CDR3 protein: CASSPLDREQETQYF; CDR3 DNA: TGTGCCAGCAGCCCACTCGACAGGGAACAAGAGACCCAGTACTTC
clone size: NA; D gene: NA; V gene: TRBV10-1; J gene: TRBJ1-2; CDR3 protein: CASSEEGGAGYTF; CDR3 DNA: TGCGCCAGCAGTGAAGAAGGGGGAGCGGGCTACACCTTC
clone size: once; D gene: NA; V gene: TRBV9; J gene: TRBJ2-1; CDR3 protein: CASSVVGSGGQTYNEQFF; CDR3 DNA: TGTGCCAGCAGCGTAGTTGGTTCCGGGGGACAGACCTACAATGAGCAGTTCTTC
clone size: NA; D gene: TRBD1; V gene: TRBV19; J gene: TRBJ2-1; CDR3 protein: CASSITGGRNNEQFF; CDR3 DNA: TGTGCCAGTAGTATCACAGGGGGAAGGAACAATGAGCAGTTCTTC
clone size: NA; D gene: NA; V gene: TRBV7-8; J gene: TRBJ1-5; CDR3 protein: CASSSLTGDSNQPQHF; CDR3 DNA: TGTGCCAGCAGCTCCCTGACAGGTGACAGCAATCAGCCCCAGCATTTT
clone size: NA; D gene: NA; V gene: TRBV19; J gene: TRBJ2-3; CDR3 protein: CASSIAGSGQYF; CDR3 DNA: TGTGCCAGTAGTATTGCGGGGAGTGGGCAGTATTTT
clone size: NA; D gene: NA; V gene: TRBV12-5; J gene: TRBJ2-3; CDR3 protein: CASGLRGSTDTQYF; CDR3 DNA: TGTGCTAGTGGTTTAAGGGGTAGCACAGATACGCAGTATTTT
clone size: once; D gene: TRBD2; V gene: TRBV6-5; J gene: TRBJ2-5; CDR3 protein: CASSYSSGYQETQYF; CDR3 DNA: TGTGCCAGCAGTTACTCTAGCGGGTACCAAGAGACCCAGTACTTC
clone size: NA; D gene: NA; V gene: TRBV5-1; J gene: TRBJ2-1; CDR3 protein: CASSPQGGSYNEQFF; CDR3 DNA: TGCGCCAGCAGCCCTCAGGGGGGAAGCTACAATGAGCAGTTCTTC
clone size: NA; D gene: NA; V gene: TRBV6-1; J gene: TRBJ2-1; CDR3 protein: CASSEASGYNEQFF; CDR3 DNA: TGTGCCAGCAGTGAAGCTAGCGGATACAATGAGCAGTTCTTC
clone size: NA; D gene: TRBD1; V gene: TRBV10-3; J gene: TRBJ2-6; CDR3 protein: CATSTSGTGYPGANVLTF; CDR3 DNA: TGTGCCACGTCCACATCGGGGACAGGGTACCCTGGGGCCAACGTCCTGACTTTC
clone size: NA; D gene: TRBD1; V gene: TRBV5-1; J gene: TRBJ2-7; CDR3 protein: CASSLVGQGAGEQYF; CDR3 DNA: TGCGCCAGCAGCTTGGTAGGGCAGGGGGCTGGGGAGCAGTACTTC
clone size: NA; D gene: NA; V gene: TRBV20-1; J gene: TRBJ1-5; CDR3 protein: CSASVAGSQQPQHF; CDR3 DNA: TGCAGTGCTAGTGTCGCAGGGTCGCAACAGCCCCAGCATTTT
clone size: once; D gene: NA; V gene: TRBV14; J gene: TRBJ2-7; CDR3 protein: CASSPTAGGYEQYF; CDR3 DNA: TGTGCCAGCAGCCCCACAGCGGGTGGCTACGAGCAGTACTTC
clone size: NA; D gene: TRBD1; V gene: TRBV5-1; J gene: TRBJ1-1; CDR3 protein: CASSQGQGTEAFF; CDR3 DNA: TGCGCCAGCAGCCAAGGACAGGGCACTGAAGCTTTCTTT
clone size: NA; D gene: NA; V gene: TRBV6-5; J gene: TRBJ1-2; CDR3 protein: CASSHWTAGYTF; CDR3 DNA: TGTGCCAGCAGTCATTGGACTGCCGGCTACACCTTC
clone size: NA; D gene: NA; V gene: TRBV6-5; J gene: TRBJ2-1; CDR3 protein: CASSYSGGEQFF; CDR3 DNA: TGTGCCAGCAGTTACTCAGGGGGTGAGCAGTTCTTC
clone size: NA; D gene: TRBD1; V gene: TRBV29-1; J gene: TRBJ1-2; CDR3 protein: CSLRRQGAGGYGYTF; CDR3 DNA: TGCAGCCTACGCCGACAGGGGGCAGGGGGCTATGGCTACACCTTC
clone size: few; D gene: NA; V gene: TRBV29-1; J gene: TRBJ2-2; CDR3 protein: CSVARDTNTGELFF; CDR3 DNA: TGCAGCGTTGCCAGGGACACGAACACCGGGGAGCTGTTTTTT
clone size: once; D gene: TRBD1; V gene: TRBV7-2; J gene: TRBJ1-1; CDR3 protein: CASSSRGQGEAFF; CDR3 DNA: TGTGCCAGCAGCTCAAGGGGGCAGGGTGAAGCTTTCTTT
clone size: NA; D gene: NA; V gene: TRBV7-6; J gene: TRBJ2-1; CDR3 protein: CASSLERDNNEQFF; CDR3 DNA: TGTGCCAGCAGCTTGGAGCGGGACAATAATGAGCAGTTCTTC
clone size: NA; D gene: NA; V gene: TRBV3-1/TRBV3-2; J gene: TRBJ2-1; CDR3 protein: CASSQGWQSYNEQFF; CDR3 DNA: TGTGCCAGCAGCCAAGGTTGGCAGTCCTACAATGAGCAGTTCTTC
clone size: NA; D gene: NA; V gene: TRBV12-5; J gene: TRBJ2-1; CDR3 protein: CASGLVNIGNEQFF; CDR3 DNA: TGTGCTAGTGGTTTGGTAAACATTGGCAATGAGCAGTTCTTC
clone size: few; D gene: TRBD2; V gene: TRBV4-1; J gene: TRBJ2-1; CDR3 protein: CASSPFKRGVSYNEQFF; CDR3 DNA: TGCGCCAGCAGCCCCTTTAAGCGGGGAGTGTCCTACAATGAGCAGTTCTTC
clone size: NA; D gene: NA; V gene: TRBV5-4; J gene: TRBJ2-1; CDR3 protein: CASSLDSLNEQFF; CDR3 DNA: TGTGCCAGCAGCTTGGACAGTCTCAATGAGCAGTTCTTC
clone size: NA; D gene: NA; V gene: TRBV19; J gene: TRBJ2-7; CDR3 protein: CASSTGLGGWSYEQYF; CDR3 DNA: TGTGCCAGTAGTACCGGACTGGGCGGGTGGTCCTACGAGCAGTACTTC
clone size: NA; D gene: TRBD2; V gene: TRBV6-1; J gene: TRBJ2-4; CDR3 protein: CASSERRTSGWQAKNIQYF; CDR3 DNA: TGTGCCAGCAGTGAACGGAGGACTAGCGGGTGGCAGGCCAAAAACATTCAGTACTTC
clone size: NA; D gene: TRBD1; V gene: TRBV6-2/TRBV6-3; J gene: TRBJ2-7; CDR3 protein: CASSRTSGQAYEQYF; CDR3 DNA: TGTGCCAGCAGTCGAACATCGGGACAGGCTTACGAGCAGTACTTC
clone size: NA; D gene: TRBD1; V gene: TRBV19; J gene: TRBJ1-2; CDR3 protein: CASSTWDSSYTF; CDR3 DNA: TGTGCCAGTAGTACCTGGGACAGTAGCTACACCTTC